This is a list of T cell receptor beta chains from one sample in a study of metastatic and nonmetastatic thyroid tumors. TCRdb re-analyzed the PCR reads through MiXCR. The sample lists tens of thousands of clones, about 15% seen once, with 22% in the top ten. The source material was blood. Source of these receptors: a female donor with papillary thyroid cancer or a benign thyroid nodule (not recorded which). Some clones in this sample may be carry-over from other donors' samples. Both conserved end residues are part of each CDR3. The order of the fields is clone size, D gene, V gene, J gene, CDR3 DNA, CDR3 protein. A D gene is named only where the DNA matches it firmly. Only part of the rows carry a size: once, few, many, or a class if the clone is expanded.

>many|TRBD2|TRBV12-5|TRBJ2-3
TGTGCTAGTGGATCCGGACTAGCGGGAACCACAGATACGCAGTATTTT
CASGSGLAGTTDTQYF
>many|NA|TRBV27|TRBJ1-1
TGTGCCAGCAGTTTCTCTATAGGTGGGACTGAAGCTTTCTTT
CASSFSIGGTEAFF
>few|NA|TRBV19|TRBJ2-7
TGTGCCAGTAGTATAGCAGGGACCTACGAGCAGTACTTC
CASSIAGTYEQYF
>NA|NA|TRBV5-1|TRBJ1-2
TGCGCCAGCAGCTTGGGACAGCGATCGGGCTACACCTTC
CASSLGQRSGYTF
>many|NA|TRBV5-1|TRBJ2-7
TGCGCCAGCAGCACCACACCAGACGGACGATACGAGCAGTACTTC
CASSTTPDGRYEQYF
>many|TRBD2|TRBV5-1|TRBJ2-7
TGCGCCAGCAGCAGGGAGGGAGGGCCGTACGAGCAGTACTTC
CASSREGGPYEQYF
>many|NA|TRBV20-1|TRBJ2-2
TGCAGTGCTCGTGGGCTACGAAACACCGGGGAGCTGTTTTTT
CSARGLRNTGELFF
>many|NA|TRBV20-1|TRBJ2-7
TGCAGTGCTACGGGTGAGGGAGGAGACTTGGGGCAGTACTTC
CSATGEGGDLGQYF
>many|TRBD2|TRBV7-8|TRBJ2-1
TGTGCCAGCAGCTCAGGGGTCCTAGCGGGAGCCTACAATGAGCAGTTCTTC
CASSSGVLAGAYNEQFF
>many|TRBD1|TRBV6-1|TRBJ2-4
TGTGCCAGCAGCCAACCGGGACAGGGAAACATTCAGTACTTC
CASSQPGQGNIQYF
>many|TRBD2|TRBV9|TRBJ2-5
TGTGCCAGCAGCCAAGGGACTAGCGGTTTCCAAGAGACCCAGTACTTC
CASSQGTSGFQETQYF
>many|NA|TRBV24-1|TRBJ2-1
TGTGCCACCAGTGATCGGGATGAGCAGTTCTTC
CATSDRDEQFF
>many|NA|TRBV18|TRBJ2-5
TGTGCCAGCTCACGATACAAGGGGGATGCCCAAGAGACCCAGTACTTC
CASSRYKGDAQETQYF
>many|NA|TRBV6-1|TRBJ1-2
TGTGCCAGCACCTTCAGAGGGTACGACTATGGCTACACCTTC
CASTFRGYDYGYTF
>NA|NA|TRBV28|TRBJ2-2
TGTGCCAGCAGTTTTTTGGATGCTTTGCGTCCCGGAGATAGGAACACCGGGGAGCTGTTTTTT
CASSFLDALRPGDRNTGELFF
>medium-sized|NA|TRBV27|TRBJ1-6
TGTGCCAGCATGGGCGAGGGGTATTCACCCCTCCACTTT
CASMGEGYSPLHF
>many|NA|TRBV6-1|TRBJ1-5
TGTGCCAGCAGTGATTCCGACGGGTTATATCAGCCCCAGCATTTT
CASSDSDGLYQPQHF
>few|NA|TRBV6-2/TRBV6-3|TRBJ2-3
TGTGCCAGCAGTTACTCGAGACTTTCCCCCGATACGCAGTATTTT
CASSYSRLSPDTQYF
>many|TRBD2|TRBV12-3/TRBV12-4|TRBJ2-5
TGTGCCAGCAGTTCGGGACTAGCGTTGGAGACCCAGTACTTC
CASSSGLALETQYF
>NA|NA|TRBV20-1|TRBJ1-1
TGCAGTGCCCGAGGGCTGGGGGGAGACACCGAAGTTTTCTTT
CSARGLGGDTEVFF
>NA|NA|TRBV11-1|TRBJ2-6
TGTGCCAGCAGCTCCCTAAGGGACAACTCTGGGGCCAGCGTCCTGACTTTC
CASSSLRDNSGASVLTF
>many|TRBD2|TRBV10-3|TRBJ2-7
TGTGCCATCGCCACGGAGGGAGGGTCCTACGAGCAGTACTTC
CAIATEGGSYEQYF
>NA|NA|TRBV11-2|TRBJ2-3
TGTGCCAGCAGCTTAGTAGCGGAACGCACAGATACGCAGTATTTT
CASSLVAERTDTQYF
>many|NA|TRBV27|TRBJ1-1
TGTGCCAGCTTTTTTGGCCGGGGGAACACTGAAGCTTTCTTT
CASFFGRGNTEAFF
>NA|NA|TRBV3-1|TRBJ2-1
TGTGCCAGCAGCCAAGGGCTAGGGGGGGGTGAGCAGTTCTTC
CASSQGLGGGEQFF
>NA|TRBD2|TRBV11-2|TRBJ2-1
TGTGCCAGCACCTTCCCCTACGGGGGGGCCAACAATGAGCAGTTCTTC
CASTFPYGGANNEQFF
>many|NA|TRBV3-1|TRBJ1-1
TGTGCCAGCAGCCAAGAGGGGGGCACTGAAGCTTTCTTT
CASSQEGGTEAFF
>few|NA|TRBV19|TRBJ1-2
TGTGCCAGTAGTCCAGGACAGAAAGGCTACACCTTC
CASSPGQKGYTF
>NA|NA|TRBV12-3/TRBV12-4|TRBJ2-2
TGTGCCAGCAGATGGACTACCATAAACACCGGGGAGCTGTTCTTT
CASRWTTINTGELFF
>many|NA|TRBV3-1|TRBJ2-1
TGTGCCAGCAGCCAAGCGAATAACAATGAGCAGTTCTTC
CASSQANNNEQFF
>many|TRBD1|TRBV5-4|TRBJ1-2
TGTGCCAGCAGCTCCGGGACAGGGAGATCCTATGGCTACACCTTC
CASSSGTGRSYGYTF
>few|NA|TRBV20-1|TRBJ2-7
TGCAGTGCTAGATCTGAAGGGTTCGAGCAGTACTTC
CSARSEGFEQYF
>many|TRBD1|TRBV19|TRBJ2-2
TGTGCCAGTAGTTGGCGACAGGGGGCGGCGGGCACCGGGGAGCTGTTTTTT
CASSWRQGAAGTGELFF
>few|TRBD1|TRBV27|TRBJ1-5
TGTGCCAGCAGTCCTGGACAGGGCGGCCAGCCCCAGCATTTT
CASSPGQGGQPQHF
>many|TRBD1|TRBV30|TRBJ1-5
TGTGCCTGGAGTACGGACAGGGGTGAGCCCCAGCATTTT
CAWSTDRGEPQHF
>many|TRBD1|TRBV6-1|TRBJ2-5
TGTGCCAGCAGGCCGGGACAGATCCAAGAGACCCAGTACTTC
CASRPGQIQETQYF
>many|NA|TRBV3-1|TRBJ1-2
TGTGCCAGCAGCCAATTTCTAGTGAGGGATGCTAACTATGGCTACACCTTC
CASSQFLVRDANYGYTF
>NA|TRBD1|TRBV7-9|TRBJ1-4
TGTGCCAGCAGCCCGACCGGGACAGGGTTCGGAAATGAAAAACTGTTTTTT
CASSPTGTGFGNEKLFF
>few|NA|TRBV6-5|TRBJ2-7
TGTGCCAGCAGTTACGGGTCAGGGGACTCCTACGAGCAGTACTTC
CASSYGSGDSYEQYF
>many|NA|TRBV20-1|TRBJ1-4
TGCAGTGCGACTAGTCCCCCGTCTAATGAAAAACTGTTTTTT
CSATSPPSNEKLFF